The 12 T cell receptor beta chains below come from one sample, sequenced in a study of shared clonotypes between healthy human individuals. Sequencing used immunoSEQ multiplex PCR; TCRdb keeps in-frame clones, though not all of them. The sample consists of millions of clones, just under 95% of them appearing once. Naive CD8 cells comprised CD45RO-negative, CCR7-positively selected cells, excluding terminally differentiated effector memory CD45RA+ cells. Material: naive CD8+ T cells sorted from blood. These receptors were collected from a young man in good health.

Details on this clone: Within the sample, other DNA sequences also encode this same CDR3. J is TRBJ2-7 and V is TRBV27; 10 nucleotides line up with TRBD2. The CDR3 extends over 14 amino acids. The trim removed 5 bases at V and 4 bases at J, leaving 5 bases unmatched. CDR1 and CDR2 (germline): MNHEY, SMNVEV (reference sequence). The CDR3, as DNA: TGTGCCAGCAGTCCCGGACTAGCGGCGTACGAGCAGTACTTC. Its translation: CASSPGLAAYEQYF.

The chain recombines TRBV10-2 with TRBJ2-2; D is unresolved. This CDR3 has 13 amino acids. Germline V gene data show CDR1 as WSHSY and CDR2 as SAAADI. V gave up 7 bases and J gave up 2 bases, with 8 bases separating them. DNA of the CDR3: TGCGCCAGCATGTCGGAAAACACCGGGGAGCTGTTTTTT. It translates to CASMSENTGELFF.

J is TRBJ2-3 and V is TRBV7-2, with a weak D call TRBD2 (6 bases). V was pared by 11 bases and J by 7 bases, with 19 bases between. There are 13 residues in the CDR3. Germline-derived CDR1 and CDR2 are SGHTA and FQGNSA. The CDR3 reads CASSPASDNTQYF. The CDR3 coding sequence is TGTGCCTCCTCCCCGGCTAGCGATAATACGCAGTATTTT.

The chain carries TRBV5-8 and TRBJ1-3; D perhaps matches TRBD1 (6 bases). Trimming cost V 0 bases and J 4 bases, with 11 bases left between them. Germline CDR1 is SGHTS and CDR2 is YDEGEE. There are 15 residues in the CDR3. The CDR3 DNA reads as TGTGCCAGCAGCTTGGATTCCACAGGGGGAAACACCATATATTTT. Its translation: CASSLDSTGGNTIYF.

The chain couples TRBV10-2 to TRBJ2-1; D gene unclear. V shed 5 bases and J shed 5 bases, with 7 bases lying between them. Germline lookup yields CDR1 WSHSY and CDR2 SAAADI. The CDR3 covers 12 residues. CDR3 nucleotide sequence: TGCGCCAGCAGTAGGATAGACAATGAGCAGTTCTTC. Translation gives CASSRIDNEQFF.

The chain is built from TRBV5-6 and TRBJ1-2; 8 bases match TRBD1. This CDR3 has 15 residues. J lost 4 bases, V lost 4 bases, and 9 bases had no gene match. Germline V gene lookup returns CDR1 SGHDT and CDR2 YYEEEE. This CDR3 reads CASSPRTGPAYGYTF. The CDR3 nucleotides are TGTGCCAGCAGCCCCCGGACAGGGCCAGCCTATGGCTACACCTTC.

This chain uses TRBV7-9 with TRBJ2-7, with TRBD2 identical over 8 bases. CDR3 length: 16 residues. V was clipped by 0 bases and J by 1 base; unmatched bases: 5. Germline CDR1 SEHNR, CDR2 FQNEAQ (reference sequence). CDR3: CASSLAPGTRSYEQYF. The DNA for the CDR3 is TGTGCCAGCAGCTTAGCGCCCGGGACTAGGTCCTACGAGCAGTACTTC.

A remark on this clone: Other DNA sequences in the sample encode the same CDR3. The chain couples TRBV7-9 to TRBJ2-7, with 9 bases aligning to TRBD2. Germline assignment: CDR1 SEHNR and CDR2 FQNEAQ (reference sequence). The CDR3 is 14 amino acids. V lost 1 base to trimming and J lost 4 bases; unmatched junction nucleotides: 2. CDR3 bases: TGTGCCAGCAGCTTAGGGGCGGGAGGGTACGAGCAGTACTTC. Translating it yields CASSLGAGGYEQYF.

This clone has a single count. This chain links TRBV13 with TRBJ2-1; no reliable D call. Trimming cost V 2 bases and J 7 bases, with 12 bases left between them. This CDR3 has 14 residues. Germline CDR1 is PRHDT and CDR2 is FYEKMQ (reference sequence). DNA for the CDR3: TGTGCCAGCAGCTTAATTGGAGAGGTTAATGAGCAGTTCTTC. This sequence encodes CASSLIGEVNEQFF.

The rearrangement joins TRBV29-1 to TRBJ2-5, with TRBD2 matching over 7 bases. The CDR3 runs 13 residues. Losses at the gene ends were 3 bases for V and 5 bases for J; bases not matched to a gene: 6. Looked up from germline, CDR1 is SQVTM and CDR2 is ANQGSEA. The CDR3 protein is CSVDYGGKETQYF. The CDR3 DNA reads as TGCAGCGTTGATTACGGGGGGAAGGAGACCCAGTACTTC.

The J gene is TRBJ2-3, the V gene TRBV6-5; 8 bases align to TRBD2. The ends lost 7 bases at V and 4 bases at J; junction bases unmatched: 7. Germline V CDR1 and CDR2: MNHEY, SVGAGI. The CDR3 contains 14 residues. The chain's CDR3 is CASTQAGASDTQYF. The CDR3 DNA reads as TGTGCCAGCACCCAAGCGGGGGCCTCAGATACGCAGTATTTT.

The V call is TRBV7-9, the J call TRBJ2-7; D is possibly TRBD1 (6 bases). Per germline, CDR1 SEHNR and CDR2 FQNEAQ (reference sequence). The CDR3 spans 18 residues. Trimming took 1 base from V and 4 from J, leaving 23 bases between them. The CDR3 here is CASSLELIPGANRYEQYF. Written as DNA, the CDR3 is TGTGCCAGCAGCTTAGAGCTCATACCAGGGGCCAACAGGTACGAGCAGTACTTC.